What follows are 32 T cell receptor beta chains derived from one specimen sequenced in a study of radiation and T cells in renal cell carcinoma. Time point given: blood 4 weeks post-SBRT, at nephrectomy. The treatment denotes: 15 Gy SBRT to primary tumor, nephrectomy 4 weeks later. Profiled with immunoSEQ multiplex PCR; TCRdb holds only in-frame clones, not every one. The profile shows fewer than 200,000 clones, 88% of them singletons. Specimen: blood, collected from a patient whose treatment included radiotherapy and nephrectomy. The receptor set was obtained from a woman in her forties or fifties with renal cell carcinoma.

This sequence joins TRBV7-2 and TRBJ1-5; D remains ambiguous. CDR3 length: 14 residues. V gave up 2 bases and J gave up 3 bases, with 8 bases separating them. The V gene's germline CDR1 is SGHTA and CDR2 FQGNSA. The CDR3 bases are TGTGCCAGCAGCTTAAGTGGCGTCAATCAGCCCCAGCATTTT. It specifies CASSLSGVNQPQHF.

The V and J genes are TRBV2 and TRBJ1-5, with 7 positions matching TRBD1. CDR3 size: 13 residues. The V and J ends lost 6 bases and 4 bases, in that order; junction bases with no gene match: 3. The germline CDR1 and CDR2 sequences are SNHLY and FYNNEI. CDR3 sequence reads: CASSGQENQPQHF. In DNA form, the CDR3 reads TGTGCCAGCAGCGGACAGGAGAATCAGCCCCAGCATTTT.

The rearrangement uses TRBV15 and TRBJ1-3; a possible D gene is TRBD1 (6 bases). The CDR3 extends over 17 amino acids. With 0 bases removed from V and 2 bases from J, the gap between germline ends came to 14 bases. The germline CDR1 and CDR2 sequences are LNHNV and YYDKDF (reference sequence). The CDR3 region has the DNA TGTGCCACCAGCAGAGATGGGGGGCAAGTCCCTGGAAACACCATATATTTT. Translated, it gives CATSRDGGQVPGNTIYF.

This chain joins TRBV15 and TRBJ2-3, with D unresolved. Germline V gives CDR1 LNHNV, CDR2 YYDKDF (reference sequence). The V end lost 0 bases, the J end lost 6 bases, and 7 bases lay between the germline ends. The CDR3 totals 13 residues. This chain's CDR3 is CATSRDPSDTQYF. DNA for the CDR3: TGTGCCACCAGCAGAGACCCCTCTGATACGCAGTATTTT.

The chain has TRBV5-1 and TRBJ2-1; D remains unclear. Germline values: CDR1 SGHRS, CDR2 YFSETQ. This CDR3 region has 13 residues. V was trimmed by 0 bases and J by 9 bases, leaving 10 bases between them. The CDR3 reads CASSLGQRGEQFF. Here the CDR3 DNA reads TGCGCCAGCAGCTTGGGACAACGAGGTGAGCAGTTCTTC.

The chain is built from TRBV14 and TRBJ2-3; 10 bases are a match to TRBD2. This CDR3 contains 17 residues. Germline CDR1 and CDR2: SGHDN and FVKESK. V gave up 4 bases and J gave up 1 base; unmatched junction bases: 8. The CDR3 DNA reads as TGTGCCAGCAGCCCAATCAAGCGGGGGGGAGGCACAGATACGCAGTATTTT. It translates to CASSPIKRGGGTDTQYF.

V and J are TRBV7-3 and TRBJ1-1; D perhaps matches TRBD1 (6 bases). Germline CDR1 SGHTA, CDR2 FQGTGA. The CDR3 is made up of 14 amino acids. Trimming took 5 bases from V and 0 from J, leaving 10 bases between them. In nucleotides, the CDR3 is TGTGCCAGCAGCCCGGACAGACTGAACACTGAAGCTTTCTTT. Its protein is CASSPDRLNTEAFF.

The J gene is TRBJ2-5, the V gene TRBV6-4; a weak D match, TRBD2 (5 bases). The CDR3 is made up of 13 amino acids. V gave up 5 bases and J gave up 5 bases, with 12 bases separating them. Germline V gene data show CDR1 as MRHNA and CDR2 as SNTAGT. CDR3 in amino acids: CASSFNEGETQYF. In DNA form, the CDR3 reads TGTGCCAGCAGTTTTAACGAGGGCGAGACCCAGTACTTC.

The chain couples TRBV7-6 to TRBJ2-7; D might be TRBD2 (7 bases). The CDR3 has 16 amino acids. In germline, CDR1 is SGHVS, CDR2 FNYEAQ. V was clipped by 5 bases and J by 3 bases, with 20 bases between them. The CDR3 bases are TGTGCCAGCAGCGCAAGGAGGGAGGGCAGGGGCTACGAGCAGTACTTC. This codes for CASSARREGRGYEQYF.

V usage is TRBV5-4 and J usage is TRBJ1-2, with D possibly matching TRBD1 (6 bases). The V end was cut by 3 bases, the J end by 8 bases, with 17 bases between. The CDR3 loop spans 14 amino acids. Germline V lookup: CDR1 SGHNT, CDR2 YYREEE (reference sequence). Here the CDR3 reads CASSSPLGGGGYTF. DNA for the CDR3: TGTGCCAGCAGCTCCCCATTAGGGGGGGGCGGCTACACCTTC.

Only a few counts were recorded for this clone. J is TRBJ1-6 and V is TRBV5-1; no clear D. The germline V gene has CDR1 SGHRS and CDR2 YFSETQ. The V end was cut by 0 bases, the J end by 5 bases, with 9 bases between. This CDR3 has 15 amino acids. CDR3 sequence (DNA): TGCGCCAGCAGCTTGGAGACACCAAATAATTCACCCCTCCACTTT. It translates to CASSLETPNNSPLHF. The variable domain in full, with the rest retrieved from reference TRBV5-1 and TRBJ1-6, is KAGVTQTPRYLIKTRGQQVTLSCSPISGHRSVSWYQQTPGQGLQFLFEYFSETQRNKGNFPGRFSGRQFSNSRSEMNVSTLELGDSALYLCASSLETPNNSPLHFGNGTRLTVT.

This clone was seen a few times. The V and J genes are TRBV6-1 and TRBJ1-3; tentatively, D is TRBD1 (5 bases). The CDR3 has 14 amino acids. CDR1 and CDR2 from the germline V gene are MNHNS and SASEGT. The V end lost 4 bases, the J end lost 2 bases, and 9 bases lay between the germline ends. This CDR3 is CASSADRTGNTIYF. The CDR3 nucleotides read TGTGCCAGCAGTGCTGACAGAACTGGAAACACCATATATTTT.

This clone was seen a handful of times. V gene TRBV29-1 combines with J gene TRBJ1-1; D gene unclear. The CDR3 covers 12 residues. Looked up from germline, CDR1 is SQVTM and CDR2 is ANQGSEA. V was cut by 4 bases and J by 0 bases, with 6 bases left in between. Here the CDR3 DNA reads TGCAGCGTTGGATGGATGAACACTGAAGCTTTCTTT. Its protein is CSVGWMNTEAFF.

A single count supports this clone. The V call is TRBV7-2, the J call TRBJ2-5, with D maybe TRBD1 (5 bases). In germline, CDR1 is SGHTA, CDR2 FQGNSA. The CDR3 totals 14 residues. The germline V and J ends were trimmed by 0 bases and 1 base, with 6 bases remaining between them. The CDR3 is CASSLAGVQETQYF. In nucleotides, the CDR3 is TGTGCCAGCAGCTTAGCAGGGGTCCAAGAGACCCAGTACTTC.

The gene calls are TRBV7-9 and TRBJ1-2; D is undetermined. Germline CDR1 and CDR2: SEHNR and FQNEAQ (reference sequence). V gave up 5 bases and J gave up 7 bases, with 14 bases separating them. The CDR3 sequence is 13 residues long. For the CDR3, the DNA is TGTGCCAGCAGCCTAATCGTACTAGGTGGCTACACCTTC. The encoded protein is CASSLIVLGGYTF. Drawing the rest from reference TRBV7-9 and TRBJ1-2, the complete variable domain is DTGVSQNPRHKITKRGQNVTFRCDPISEHNRLYWYRQTLGQGPEFLTYFQNEAQLEKSRLLSDRFSAERPKGSFSTLEIQRTEQGDSAMYLCASSLIVLGGYTFGSGTRLTVV.

This chain connects TRBV5-5 to TRBJ1-1, with a tentative D call TRBD1 (5 bases). The CDR3 length is 15 residues. CDR1 is SGHKS and CDR2 is YYEKEE in the germline V gene (reference sequence). Trimming took off 4 bases at V and 4 bases at J, with 17 bases between the two ends. The CDR3 DNA is TGTGCCAGCAGCCTGATAAGGGGATACGCCACTGAAGCTTTCTTT. Translation: CASSLIRGYATEAFF.

DNA of the CDR3: TGTGCCAGCAGCTTACCTGGACTAGCGGGGTCCTACGAGCAGTACTTC. Encoded protein: CASSLPGLAGSYEQYF. The V gene is TRBV7-8, the J gene TRBJ2-7; 12 nucleotides agree with TRBD2. CDR1 and CDR2 from the germline V gene are SGHVS and FQNEAQ. There are 16 residues in the CDR3. J was trimmed by 1 base and V by 2 bases; bases with no gene match: 3.

This clone has just a few counts. The junction departs from the called germline gene at one end, perhaps through a read error. The V call is TRBV10-3, the J call TRBJ2-5, with D tentatively TRBD1 or TRBD2 (5 bases each). CDR1 ENHRY and CDR2 SYGVKD come from the germline V gene. CDR3 length: 16 residues. CDR3 in amino acids: CASSGWRGDPKETQYF. The CDR3 DNA reads TGTGCCAGCAGTGGATGGAGAGGGGACCCCAAAGAGACCCAGTACTTC.

CDR3 coding DNA: TGTGCCAGCAGCTTAGTCGACAGGGGGTCTGGCTACACCTTC. It specifies CASSLVDRGSGYTF. The chain carries TRBV7-8 and TRBJ1-2; TRBD1 matches 9 bases. The length of the CDR3 is 14 residues. After removal of 1 base from V and 7 bases from J, the junction contained 4 bases not matched to a gene. Per the germline V gene, CDR1 is SGHVS and CDR2 is FQNEAQ.

This clone was observed a single time. The J gene is TRBJ1-6, the V gene TRBV5-6; D unclear. The CDR3 runs to 13 residues. V lost 3 bases to trimming and J lost 5 bases, with 6 bases between them. From germline, CDR1 is SGHDT and CDR2 YYEEEE. CDR3 coding DNA: TGTGCCAGCAGCTCCGGAAATAATTCACCCCTCCACTTT. Its translation: CASSSGNNSPLHF.

This sequence joins TRBV4-3 and TRBJ1-3; D is unresolved. With 0 bases removed from V and 8 bases from J, the gap between germline ends came to 11 bases. The CDR3 runs 14 residues. Germline CDR1 is LGHNA and CDR2 is YSLEER. The CDR3, as DNA: TGCGCCAGCAGCCAAGACAGGTCCCCAGACACCATATATTTT. It yields the protein CASSQDRSPDTIYF.

The chain joins TRBV6-1 to TRBJ1-5, with TRBD1 matching over 7 bases. Germline-derived CDR1 and CDR2 are MNHNS and SASEGT. CDR3 length: 14 residues. Germline trimming cut 2 bases from V and 5 bases from J; bases unmatched to any gene: 3. The CDR3 is CASSESRGDQPQHF. In DNA, the CDR3 is TGTGCCAGCAGTGAATCCAGGGGGGATCAGCCCCAGCATTTT.

V gene TRBV2 combines with J gene TRBJ1-1; no clear D gene. The CDR3 length is 12 residues. Germline CDR1 and CDR2: SNHLY and FYNNEI. The V end lost 4 bases, the J end lost 1 base, and 4 bases lay between the germline ends. CDR3 amino acids: CASSVTNTEAFF. CDR3 sequence (DNA): TGTGCCAGCAGTGTAACGAACACTGAAGCTTTCTTT.

V and J are TRBV6-1 and TRBJ1-5, with D possibly being TRBD1 (6 bases). The V end lost 4 bases, the J end lost 2 bases, and 12 bases lay between the germline ends. The CDR3 is made up of 15 amino acids. The V gene's germline CDR1 is MNHNS and CDR2 SASEGT. The CDR3 here is CASSADRTGNQPQHF. The DNA of the CDR3 is TGTGCCAGCAGTGCGGACAGAACTGGCAATCAGCCCCAGCATTTT.

V usage is TRBV7-9 and J usage is TRBJ1-1; 7 bases line up with TRBD1. The V gene end was trimmed by 4 bases and the J gene end by 2 bases; junction bases not matched to a gene: 10. CDR1 is SEHNR and CDR2 is FQNEAQ in the germline V gene (reference sequence). The CDR3 has 16 amino acids. Here the CDR3 reads CASSSLDRTQNTEAFF. The CDR3 DNA follows: TGTGCCAGCAGCTCCTTGGACAGGACCCAAAACACTGAAGCTTTCTTT.

This rearrangement joins TRBV2 to TRBJ1-2, with a tentative D call TRBD1 (5 bases). Trimming took off 6 bases at V and 0 bases at J, with 11 bases between the two ends. Germline assignment: CDR1 SNHLY and CDR2 FYNNEI. The CDR3 spans 14 residues. The CDR3 loop reads CASRGGTANYGYTF. The CDR3 DNA sequence: TGTGCCAGCAGAGGTGGGACTGCTAACTATGGCTACACCTTC.

The V call is TRBV7-9, the J call TRBJ1-1; possible D gene TRBD1, 5 bases. Germline V lookup: CDR1 SEHNR, CDR2 FQNEAQ (reference sequence). V lost 6 bases and J 1 base, leaving 12 bases between the germline ends. There are 14 residues in the CDR3. CDR3 amino acids: CASSPGTANTEAFF. The CDR3 nucleotides are TGTGCCAGCAGTCCCGGGACGGCGAACACTGAAGCTTTCTTT.

The rearrangement links TRBV9 to TRBJ2-2, with D perhaps TRBD1 (6 bases). The CDR3 consists of 15 residues. V lost 3 bases to trimming and J lost 1 base, with 10 bases between them. Germline loops: CDR1 SGDLS, CDR2 YYNGEE. The CDR3 DNA follows: TGTGCCAGCAGCGCCCGGGACAAGAACACCGGGGAGCTGTTTTTT. It is translated as CASSARDKNTGELFF.

This chain joins TRBV4-3 and TRBJ1-2; maybe TRBD1 (6 bases). Germline CDR1 is LGHNA and CDR2 is YSLEER. The ends were cut back, 4 bases at V and 6 bases at J, with 15 bases in the middle. The CDR3 is 14 residues long. CDR3 sequence reads: CASSLRGGANGYTF. CDR3 nucleotides: TGCGCCAGCAGCCTTAGGGGGGGCGCGAATGGCTACACCTTC.

The gene calls are TRBV19 and TRBJ2-3, with 10 bases matching TRBD1. CDR3 length: 17 residues. The V gene end was trimmed by 4 bases and the J gene end by 7 bases; junction bases not matched to a gene: 14. Germline V gene data show CDR1 as LNHDA and CDR2 as SQIVND (reference sequence). The CDR3 DNA sequence: TGTGCCAGTAGTACGCGGAGGGGGACAGGGGCCTTTTATACGCAGTATTTT. It codes for CASSTRRGTGAFYTQYF.

This chain connects TRBV4-1 to TRBJ1-6; D is possibly TRBD1 (5 bases). Germline V gene sequence: CDR1 MGHRA, CDR2 YSYEKL. The CDR3 is 15 amino acids. Trimming took off 0 bases at V and 5 bases at J, with 8 bases between the two ends. CDR3 loop: CASSQDTGNNSPLHF. In DNA, the CDR3 is TGCGCCAGCAGCCAAGATACAGGCAATAATTCACCCCTCCACTTT.

The rearrangement joins TRBV19 to TRBJ2-2; possibly TRBD2 for D (7 bases). Trimming took off 6 bases at V and 6 bases at J, with 17 bases between the two ends. From germline, CDR1 is LNHDA and CDR2 SQIVND (reference sequence). This CDR3 has 15 amino acids. CDR3 DNA: TGTGCCAGTAGACGGGGGGCCTCCAGGGCCGGGGAGCTGTTTTTT. Translation gives CASRRGASRAGELFF. The full variable domain, rest sourced from reference TRBV19 and TRBJ2-2, is DGGITQSPKYLFRKEGQNVTLSCEQNLNHDAMYWYRQDPGQGLRLIYYSQIVNDFQKGDIAEGYSVSREKKESFPLTVTSAQKNPTAFYLCASRRGASRAGELFFGEGSRLTVL.